The clone carrying this T cell receptor (beta chain) was recorded a few times. The record originates from a study of blood T cells in healthy people across ages. Using a J-beta primer mix together with a sample-barcoded 5' primer, a second PCR was run for roughly 7 to 11 cycles. TCRdb re-called the 5' RACE reads with MiXCR, one entry per CDR3 protein. The table has approximately 780,000 distinct CDR3 sequences, roughly 26% seen once; the top ten hold 3%. The CDR3 runs 16 residues. The V end was cut by 4 bases, the J end by 7 bases, with 20 bases between. Germline-derived CDR1 and CDR2 are SGHRS and YFSETQ. This sample also belongs to another study, concerning T cells of mothers and their children. From that report: Donors were a few healthy Caucasian mothers and their six children. Thymic selection molds TCR recombination output in a comparable way in related and unrelated pairs. Overlap measured in related mother-child pairs was slightly, non-significantly higher than in unrelated pairs.

The V gene is TRBV5-1, the J gene TRBJ1-4; D uncertain. The receptor comes from a boy younger than 18 in good health. The material sequenced was blood. The chain's CDR3 is CASSPGPGRGGEKLFF. CDR3 nucleotides: TGCGCCAGCAGCCCCGGCCCAGGTCGAGGAGGTGAAAAACTGTTTTTT. Using reference TRBV5-1 and TRBJ1-4 for the parts outside the CDR3, the full variable domain is KAGVTQTPRYLIKTRGQQVTLSCSPISGHRSVSWYQQTPGQGLQFLFEYFSETQRNKGNFPGRFSGRQFSNSRSEMNVSTLELGDSALYLCASSPGPGRGGEKLFFGSGTQLSVL.